These 18 T cell receptor beta chains originate from one sample sequenced in a study of blood T cell repertoires in COVID-19 (dated by TCRdb to about 2020). Library preparation was by the immunoSEQ multiplex PCR assay. The source is immuneACCESS, and TCRdb retained only in-frame sequences with V and J called. Part of the clones is not carried over; for the studies checked, unresolved V genes explain less than half of this, and the remainder is unexplained. The sample table records over 150,000 clones; around 84% of these occur just once. The leading ten clones occupy 7% of the sample. The sample taken for sequencing was peripheral blood. These TCRs come from a man in his fifties with active or convalescent COVID-19.

This clone was counted at least ten times. The V and J genes are TRBV7-2 and TRBJ2-3, with D unresolved. V was cut by 7 bases and J by 2 bases, with 4 bases left in between. This CDR3 contains 11 residues. The germline V gene has CDR1 SGHTA and CDR2 FQGNSA. In DNA, the CDR3 is TGTGCCAGCACCAACACAGATACGCAGTATTTT. As protein: CASTNTDTQYF.

In its sample, this clone was seen once. This chain connects TRBV29-1 to TRBJ2-5; possibly TRBD1 for D (6 bases). V gave up 2 bases and J gave up 2 bases, with 6 bases separating them. The CDR3 runs 12 residues. The germline V gene encodes CDR1 SQVTM and CDR2 ANQGSEA. The CDR3: CSVETGQETQYF. The DNA for the CDR3 is TGCAGCGTTGAAACAGGGCAAGAGACCCAGTACTTC.

This chain joins TRBV4-1 and TRBJ2-5; D may be TRBD2 (5 bases). CDR3 length: 13 amino acids. The germline V and J ends were trimmed by 0 bases and 9 bases, with 11 bases remaining between them. Germline CDR1 reads MGHRA; CDR2 reads YSYEKL. The CDR3 sequence is CASSQDPRGSQYF. CDR3 bases: TGCGCCAGCAGCCAAGACCCCCGAGGGTCCCAGTACTTC.

The rearrangement links TRBV13 to TRBJ1-3; tentatively, D is TRBD1 (5 bases). The CDR3 spans 15 residues. CDR1 is PRHDT, CDR2 FYEKMQ, per germline (reference sequence). Trimming took off 5 bases at V and 0 bases at J, with 11 bases between the two ends. The CDR3 sequence: CASSHGGYSGNTIYF. In nucleotides, the CDR3 is TGTGCCAGCAGCCACGGGGGATACTCTGGAAACACCATATATTTT.

The V call is TRBV7-9, the J call TRBJ1-2, with a possible D match to TRBD1 (5 bases). The length of the CDR3 is 16 residues. Trimming cost V 2 bases and J 6 bases, with 19 bases left between them. Germline-derived CDR1 and CDR2 are SEHNR and FQNEAQ (reference sequence). The CDR3 loop reads CASSLFGEDIGNGYTF. CDR3 bases: TGTGCCAGCAGCTTATTTGGGGAGGACATAGGCAATGGCTACACCTTC.

The CDR3 region has the DNA TGTGCCAGCAGCTCGATCGGGACAGATACGCAGTATTTT. It yields the protein CASSSIGTDTQYF. This sequence joins TRBV5-5 and TRBJ2-3, with D unresolved. CDR3 length: 13 residues. The ends were cut back, 3 bases at V and 3 bases at J, with 8 bases in the middle. Germline CDR1 reads SGHKS; CDR2 reads YYEKEE (reference sequence).

In DNA, the CDR3 is TGTGCCAGCAGCCACGCCCCGCAGGGGCCTTCCTACGAGCAGTACTTC. It specifies CASSHAPQGPSYEQYF. The chain combines TRBV7-2 with TRBJ2-7; D possibly corresponds to TRBD1 (6 bases). This CDR3 region has 16 residues. Germline V gene lookup returns CDR1 SGHTA and CDR2 FQGNSA. Trimming took 5 bases from V and 1 from J, leaving 18 bases between them.

The genes are TRBV15 and TRBJ2-7; 10 nucleotides line up with TRBD2. CDR1 and CDR2 (germline): LNHNV, YYDKDF (reference sequence). The trim removed 0 bases at V and 4 bases at J, leaving 6 bases unmatched. The CDR3 covers 16 residues. CDR3 protein: CATSRDALAGVYEQYF. In DNA, the CDR3 is TGTGCCACCAGCAGAGATGCCCTAGCGGGAGTGTACGAGCAGTACTTC.

This clone was picked up one time. V usage is TRBV27 and J usage is TRBJ1-6, with a weak D call TRBD1 (6 bases). The CDR3 runs 16 residues. Germline CDR1 reads MNHEY; CDR2 reads SMNVEV (reference sequence). Trimming took off 5 bases at V and 9 bases at J, with 20 bases between the two ends. The CDR3 loop is CASSQPQGFSTSPLHF. In nucleotides, the CDR3 is TGTGCCAGCAGTCAACCCCAGGGGTTTTCGACTTCACCCCTCCACTTT.

The V call is TRBV6-6, the J call TRBJ2-1; D uncertain. The germline CDR1 and CDR2 sequences are MNHNY and SVGAGI (reference sequence). V shed 6 bases and J shed 5 bases, with 5 bases lying between them. The CDR3 runs 11 residues. In DNA, the CDR3 is TGTGCCAGCAGACAAAACAATGAGCAGTTCTTC. It codes for CASRQNNEQFF.

The chain recombines TRBV6-5 with TRBJ1-5; D call uncertain. The germline gives CDR1 MNHEY, CDR2 SVGAGI. The V end lost 6 bases, the J end lost 6 bases, and 12 bases lay between the germline ends. The CDR3 is 13 amino acids. The DNA for the CDR3 is TGTGCCAGCAGCGAGCCCGGTGGTCAGCCCCAGCATTTT. Its translation is CASSEPGGQPQHF.

This clone was picked up a small number of times. As DNA, the CDR3 is TGTGCCAGCAGCCCCACTTGGGCTGAGCCCCAGCATTTT. Translating gives CASSPTWAEPQHF. The rearrangement joins TRBV7-2 to TRBJ1-5; no definite D call. CDR1 SGHTA and CDR2 FQGNSA come from the germline V gene. The ends were cut back, 5 bases at V and 8 bases at J, with 13 bases in the middle. The CDR3 runs to 13 residues.

A remark on this clone: One end of the junction is discordant with germline, which a read error may explain. The chain couples TRBV7-7 to TRBJ2-7; 8 bases align to TRBD1. This CDR3 spans 13 amino acids. Germline CDR1 is SSHAT and CDR2 is FNYEAQ (reference sequence). CDR3 in amino acids: CASSLAGGDEQYF. DNA of the CDR3: TGTGCTAGCAGCCTAGCAGGGGGCGACGAGCAGTACTTC.

The V gene is TRBV30, the J gene TRBJ2-7, with TRBD1 matching over 9 bases. The germline V gene has CDR1 GTSNPN and CDR2 SVGIG (reference sequence). This CDR3 is 16 amino acids long. Trimming cost V 3 bases and J 5 bases; bases outside gene matches: 14. Here the CDR3 DNA reads TGTGCCTGGAGCAAAGGGCCGGACAGGGGTTTCAACGAGCAGTACTTC. Residues: CAWSKGPDRGFNEQYF.

This chain connects TRBV27 to TRBJ1-6; possible D gene TRBD1, 5 bases. This CDR3 is built from 14 residues. Trimming pared 4 bases from V and 8 bases from J, leaving 12 bases between. Germline assignment: CDR1 MNHEY and CDR2 SMNVEV (reference sequence). The CDR3 bases are TGTGCCAGCAGTTGGCGGGGGGGATATTCACCCCTCCACTTT. It is translated as CASSWRGGYSPLHF.

V usage is TRBV7-2 and J usage is TRBJ1-4; D gene uncertain. The germline V and J ends were trimmed by 5 bases and 7 bases, with 17 bases remaining between them. Looked up from germline, CDR1 is SGHTA and CDR2 is FQGNSA. This CDR3 has 15 amino acids. The CDR3 spells CASSPLSGKGEKLFF. The CDR3 coding sequence is TGTGCCAGCAGCCCCTTGTCGGGGAAAGGTGAAAAACTGTTTTTT.

This chain joins TRBV6-5 and TRBJ1-2; 9 positions match TRBD1. The germline V gene has CDR1 MNHEY and CDR2 SVGAGI. After removal of 5 bases from V and 8 bases from J, the junction contained 12 bases not matched to a gene. The CDR3 spans 15 residues. CDR3 sequence (DNA): TGTGCCAGCAGTCTCACCGGGACAGGGTATCGGGGCTACACCTTC. Its translation: CASSLTGTGYRGYTF.

J is TRBJ2-7 and V is TRBV29-1, with a tentative D call TRBD2 (5 bases). The CDR3 contains 12 residues. V was shortened by 4 bases and J by 0 bases, with 7 bases between the two germline ends. Germline-derived CDR1 and CDR2 are SQVTM and ANQGSEA. DNA of the CDR3: TGCAGCGTTGTGGACTTCTCCTACGAGCAGTACTTC. Translating it yields CSVVDFSYEQYF.